Each of the 2 T cell receptor beta chains below was sequenced from the same sample in a study of Ad26.COV2.S vaccination and SARS-CoV-2 variants. Indicated treatment: 15 to 20 received Ad26.COV2.S at low or high dose, single or two shots; 5 received placebo; per-sample allocation not given. The investigators took samples on day 63 after the first vaccine or placebo injection. TCRdb's copy holds only in-frame clones and misses some; the assay was immunoSEQ multiplex PCR. This sample has 360,000 or so clones, with around 87% found just once. The specimen comprised peripheral blood, sampled in a trial of Ad26.COV2.S vaccine versus placebo. The receptors here all came from a person between 18 and 65 years old who received the Ad26.COV2.S COVID-19 vaccine or a placebo.

This chain uses TRBV5-1 with TRBJ1-3; D is unresolved. Trimming took off 0 bases at V and 4 bases at J, with 8 bases between the two ends. The germline CDR1 and CDR2 sequences are SGHRS and YFSETQ. This CDR3 is 14 amino acids long. CDR3 residues: CASSLDSWGNTIYF. For the CDR3, the DNA is TGCGCCAGCAGCTTGGACAGTTGGGGAAACACCATATATTTT.

This rearrangement joins TRBV2 to TRBJ2-2; D unclear. The germline V gene encodes CDR1 SNHLY and CDR2 FYNNEI. This CDR3 is built from 17 residues. V lost 4 bases, J lost 1 base, and 16 bases lay in between. This CDR3 is CASSVTAGNLNTGELFF. The CDR3 DNA reads as TGTGCCAGCAGTGTTACCGCAGGAAATTTGAACACCGGGGAGCTGTTTTTT.